One and the same sample provided the 14 T cell receptor beta chains below, sequenced in a study of radiation and T cells in renal cell carcinoma. The table came from immunoSEQ multiplex PCR; TCRdb's copy has only in-frame clones and leaves some out. The sample has about 140,000 clones; less than 90% are singletons. Sample time point: baseline pretreatment blood. Treatment: 15 Gy SBRT to primary tumor, nephrectomy 4 weeks later. Sequenced here: blood, sampled from a patient whose treatment included radiotherapy and nephrectomy. The receptors originated from a woman aged 50 to 60 with renal cell carcinoma.

The chain couples TRBV28 to TRBJ2-7; the match to TRBD2 covers 11 bases. Germline CDR1 reads MDHEN; CDR2 reads SYDVKM. There are 14 residues in the CDR3. V was pared by 3 bases and J by 3 bases, with 1 base of the junction left unmatched. The CDR3 loop is CASSFTSGGYEQYF. The DNA of the CDR3 is TGTGCCAGCAGTTTTACTAGCGGGGGCTACGAGCAGTACTTC. Full variable domain (missing parts from reference TRBV28 and TRBJ2-7): DVKVTQSSRYLVKRTGEKVFLECVQDMDHENMFWYRQDPGLGLRLIYFSYDVKMKEKGDIPEGYSVSREKKERFSLILESASTNQTSMYLCASSFTSGGYEQYFGPGTRLTVT.

The chain has TRBV5-4 and TRBJ1-2, with TRBD1 as a possible D gene (6 bases). CDR3 size: 15 residues. Germline V lookup: CDR1 SGHNT, CDR2 YYREEE (reference sequence). Trimming left V 4 bases short and J 4 bases short, with 17 bases between. The CDR3: CASSMEQGIAYGYTF. The CDR3 DNA reads TGTGCCAGCAGCATGGAACAGGGAATAGCCTATGGCTACACCTTC. The complete variable domain, with remaining parts taken from reference TRBV5-4 and TRBJ1-2, reads ETGVTQSPTHLIKTRGQQVTLRCSSQSGHNTVSWYQQALGQGPQFIFQYYREEENGRGNFPPRFSGLQFPNYSSELNVNALELDDSALYLCASSMEQGIAYGYTFGSGTRLTVV.

The V and J genes are TRBV19 and TRBJ1-5; the match to TRBD1 covers 9 bases. Trimming cost V 8 bases and J 1 base; bases outside gene matches: 9. This CDR3 comprises 16 residues. Germline V gene data show CDR1 as LNHDA and CDR2 as SQIVND (reference sequence). CDR3 sequence reads: CASVIKDRGSNQPQHF. The CDR3 DNA reads TGTGCCAGTGTCATTAAAGACAGGGGGAGCAATCAGCCCCAGCATTTT. Variable domain in full (rest from reference TRBV19 and TRBJ1-5): DGGITQSPKYLFRKEGQNVTLSCEQNLNHDAMYWYRQDPGQGLRLIYYSQIVNDFQKGDIAEGYSVSREKKESFPLTVTSAQKNPTAFYLCASVIKDRGSNQPQHFGDGTRLSIL.

The CDR3 DNA is TGTGCCAGCAGCTCACCACTAGCGGGGGGTGAGCAGTTCTTC. Protein: CASSSPLAGGEQFF. This chain joins TRBV5-4 and TRBJ2-1; the match to TRBD2 covers 12 bases. Germline V lookup: CDR1 SGHNT, CDR2 YYREEE (reference sequence). The CDR3 is 14 amino acids. J gave up 9 bases and V 3 bases, and 4 bases lay outside the gene matches.

The table lists this clone with a count of one. The CDR3 loop reads CASSTDSIGREQYF. CDR3 sequence (DNA): TGCGCCAGCAGCACGGACAGTATCGGCCGGGAGCAGTACTTC. The genes are TRBV5-1 and TRBJ2-7; a weak D match, TRBD1 (6 bases). The CDR3 is made up of 14 amino acids. V was pared by 4 bases and J by 7 bases, with 18 bases between. Germline-derived CDR1 and CDR2 are SGHRS and YFSETQ.

This CDR3 is CASSLNRDTGGYTF. The DNA of the CDR3 is TGCGCCAGCAGCTTAAACAGGGATACGGGAGGCTACACCTTC. This chain connects TRBV5-1 to TRBJ1-2; possible D gene TRBD1, 6 bases. The CDR3 consists of 14 residues. The germline V gene has CDR1 SGHRS and CDR2 YFSETQ. Trimming shortened V by 2 bases and J by 8 bases, and 16 bases separated the two germline ends.

The chain links TRBV7-9 to TRBJ2-3; D is undetermined. CDR3 length equals 13 residues. V lost 5 bases, J lost 3 bases, and 9 bases lay in between. The germline gives CDR1 SEHNR, CDR2 FQNEAQ (reference sequence). CDR3 nucleotides: TGTGCCAGCAGCCTCTCCCTAACAGATACGCAGTATTTT. Amino acid sequence: CASSLSLTDTQYF.

The chain joins TRBV15 to TRBJ2-5, with D tentatively TRBD2 (6 bases). The V gene lost 2 bases and the J gene lost 5 bases, with 12 bases spanning the gap. CDR1 and CDR2 from the germline V gene are LNHNV and YYDKDF (reference sequence). The CDR3 runs to 14 residues. The DNA for the CDR3 is TGTGCCACCAGCAGACCCGGACTACCCGAGACCCAGTACTTC. As protein: CATSRPGLPETQYF.

The chain joins TRBV29-1 to TRBJ1-1; no clear D. The V gene's germline CDR1 is SQVTM and CDR2 ANQGSEA. V gave up 0 bases and J gave up 1 base, with 9 bases separating them. This CDR3 comprises 14 residues. The CDR3 coding sequence is TGCAGCGTTGAAGAGGAGGTGACGAACACTGAAGCTTTCTTT. This encodes CSVEEEVTNTEAFF. Full variable domain (missing parts from reference TRBV29-1 and TRBJ1-1): SAVISQKPSRDICQRGTSLTIQCQVDSQVTMMFWYRQQPGQSLTLIATANQGSEATYESGFVIDKFPISRPNLTFSTLTVSNMSPEDSSIYLCSVEEEVTNTEAFFGQGTRLTVV.

V and J are TRBV9 and TRBJ2-1; unclear D gene. V was shortened by 0 bases and J by 9 bases, with 7 bases between the two germline ends. CDR1 is SGDLS and CDR2 is YYNGEE in the germline V gene. The CDR3 is 12 amino acids. This chain's CDR3 is CASSVGVGEQFF. Written as DNA, the CDR3 is TGTGCCAGCAGCGTAGGGGTTGGTGAGCAGTTCTTC. The full variable domain, its missing parts supplied by reference TRBV9 and TRBJ2-1, is DSGVTQTPKHLITATGQRVTLRCSPRSGDLSVYWYQQSLDQGLQFLIQYYNGEERAKGNILERFSAQQFPDLHSELNLSSLELGDSALYFCASSVGVGEQFFGPGTRLTVL.

This chain joins TRBV4-1 and TRBJ2-7, with TRBD1 matching over 12 bases. Looked up from germline, CDR1 is MGHRA and CDR2 is YSYEKL. V lost 4 bases, J lost 6 bases, and 4 bases stayed unmatched. This CDR3 has 14 residues. The CDR3 is CASSLGTGGAEQYF. The CDR3 DNA sequence: TGCGCCAGCAGCCTCGGGACAGGGGGCGCCGAGCAGTACTTC.

V and J are TRBV10-2 and TRBJ2-3; D not certain. The germline V gene has CDR1 WSHSY and CDR2 SAAADI. The length of the CDR3 is 13 residues. The V and J ends lost 2 bases and 6 bases respectively, with 9 bases between them. The CDR3 DNA follows: TGCGCCAGCAGTGAGCCGGCCAAGGATACGCAGTATTTT. This encodes CASSEPAKDTQYF.

The J gene is TRBJ2-7, the V gene TRBV6-5, with 7 bases that match TRBD1. The junction had 9 bases not matched to a gene; V was cut back by 6 bases and J by 7 bases. CDR3 length equals 13 residues. Germline-derived CDR1 and CDR2 are MNHEY and SVGAGI. This CDR3 is CASRVQGFGEQYF. As DNA, the CDR3 is TGTGCCAGCAGGGTACAGGGGTTCGGGGAGCAGTACTTC.

The V and J genes are TRBV4-2 and TRBJ2-7; a weak D match, TRBD2 (6 bases). The CDR3 contains 17 residues. Trimming removed 1 base from V and 5 bases from J, with 21 bases in between. The germline gives CDR1 LGHNA, CDR2 YNFKEQ. CDR3 sequence: CASSQGTLAERANEQYF. Written as DNA, the CDR3 is TGTGCCAGCAGCCAAGGGACTTTAGCGGAGAGGGCCAACGAGCAGTACTTC.